Listed below are T cell receptor beta chains from one sample, sequenced in a study of identical twins. TCRdb re-called the 5' RACE reads with MiXCR, one entry per CDR3 protein. Of fewer than 250,000 distinct CDR3 sequences detected, about 7% appear once; the ten largest clones hold about 3.6%. A further study also used this sample, focusing on yellow fever vaccine responses in identical twins.

Material: memory (CD45RO+) T cells sorted from blood. Source of these receptors: a young woman in good health. Each CDR3 is given with its conserved first and last residue. D genes are given only for firm matches. Some rows have no size entry. The others give once, few or many, or a class for an expanded clone.

clone_size: few
d_call: .
j_call: TRBJ2-1
v_call: TRBV20-1
cdr3_nt: TGCAGTGCTAGAAGGGCCTACAATGAGCAGTTCTTC
cdr3_aa: CSARRAYNEQFF

clone_size: many
d_call: .
j_call: TRBJ1-5
v_call: TRBV10-3
cdr3_nt: TGTGCCATCAGTGAAGGATCGGGGGCGAGTCAGCCCCAGCATTTT
cdr3_aa: CAISEGSGASQPQHF

clone_size: many
d_call: .
j_call: TRBJ1-3
v_call: TRBV5-1
cdr3_nt: TGCGCCAGCAGCCTCGCCCCGGTCTCTGGAAACACCATATATTTT
cdr3_aa: CASSLAPVSGNTIYF

clone_size: few
d_call: .
j_call: TRBJ1-2
v_call: TRBV2
cdr3_nt: TGTGCCAGCAGTGACCAACAGTTAATCTATGGCTACACCTTC
cdr3_aa: CASSDQQLIYGYTF

clone_size: many
d_call: .
j_call: TRBJ2-3
v_call: TRBV29-1
cdr3_nt: TGCAGCGCTGCACCGGGACTTCACACAGATACGCAGTATTTT
cdr3_aa: CSAAPGLHTDTQYF

clone_size: many
d_call: .
j_call: TRBJ2-2
v_call: TRBV11-3
cdr3_nt: TGTGCCAGCAGCTTAGATACAGGGCTAACCGGGGAGCTGTTTTTT
cdr3_aa: CASSLDTGLTGELFF

clone_size: .
d_call: TRBD2
j_call: TRBJ2-4
v_call: TRBV29-1
cdr3_nt: TGCAGCGGGGGATGGGCTAGCGGGAGCGGGGGCATTCAGTACTTC
cdr3_aa: CSGGWASGSGGIQYF

clone_size: many
d_call: .
j_call: TRBJ2-7
v_call: TRBV21-1
cdr3_nt: TGTGCCAGCAGTCACAACAGGGTAGGCGAGCAGTACTTC
cdr3_aa: CASSHNRVGEQYF

clone_size: few
d_call: .
j_call: TRBJ1-6
v_call: TRBV28
cdr3_nt: TGTGCCAGCAGTTCCCAGGGCCCAATTTCACCCCTCCACTTT
cdr3_aa: CASSSQGPISPLHF

clone_size: .
d_call: TRBD1
j_call: TRBJ1-2
v_call: TRBV10-3
cdr3_nt: TGTGCCAGCACCGCCGGGACAGAGCATGGCTACACCTTC
cdr3_aa: CASTAGTEHGYTF

clone_size: many
d_call: TRBD2
j_call: TRBJ2-1
v_call: TRBV6-1
cdr3_nt: TGTGCCCACAAAACCGGGACTAGCGGTTACAATGAGCAGTTCTTC
cdr3_aa: CAHKTGTSGYNEQFF

clone_size: .
d_call: .
j_call: TRBJ2-2
v_call: TRBV6-4
cdr3_nt: TGTGCCACGAGAGAGTCGCCGGACACCGGGGAGCTGTTTTTT
cdr3_aa: CATRESPDTGELFF

clone_size: .
d_call: TRBD1
j_call: TRBJ2-2
v_call: TRBV2
cdr3_nt: TGTGCCAGCAGTGGGACAGGGTCGATGAGGGAGCTGTTTTTT
cdr3_aa: CASSGTGSMRELFF

clone_size: few
d_call: TRBD2
j_call: TRBJ2-2
v_call: TRBV24-1
cdr3_nt: TGTGCCACCAGTGATTTGGGCAGCGGGGTATGGGACACCGGGGAGCTGTTTTTT
cdr3_aa: CATSDLGSGVWDTGELFF

clone_size: few
d_call: .
j_call: TRBJ2-7
v_call: TRBV6-1
cdr3_nt: TGTGCCAGCAGTCCCAATGGGATCCCCTCCGAGCAGTACTTC
cdr3_aa: CASSPNGIPSEQYF

clone_size: many
d_call: .
j_call: TRBJ1-5
v_call: TRBV20-1
cdr3_nt: TGCAGTGCCCCCACGGGGGGGGCCGGGCCCCAGCATTTT
cdr3_aa: CSAPTGGAGPQHF

clone_size: many
d_call: .
j_call: TRBJ1-1
v_call: TRBV12-3/TRBV12-4
cdr3_nt: TGTGCCAGCAGTTTAAACAGGAACACTGAAGCTTTCTTT
cdr3_aa: CASSLNRNTEAFF

clone_size: few
d_call: .
j_call: TRBJ1-2
v_call: TRBV5-1
cdr3_nt: TGCGCCAGCAGCCCCTTGGGGAGCTATGGCTACACCTTC
cdr3_aa: CASSPLGSYGYTF

clone_size: many
d_call: .
j_call: TRBJ2-1
v_call: TRBV20-1
cdr3_nt: TGCAGTGCTAGAGGCTCCTACAATGAGCAGTTCTTC
cdr3_aa: CSARGSYNEQFF

clone_size: many
d_call: .
j_call: TRBJ2-7
v_call: TRBV7-2
cdr3_nt: TGTGCCAGCAGCTTTCGCGGGTTGTCCTACGAGCAGTACTTC
cdr3_aa: CASSFRGLSYEQYF

clone_size: few
d_call: .
j_call: TRBJ2-1
v_call: TRBV20-1
cdr3_nt: TGCAGTGTTCGGAATCCGAGCTCCTACAATGAGCAGTTCTTC
cdr3_aa: CSVRNPSSYNEQFF

clone_size: many
d_call: .
j_call: TRBJ2-5
v_call: TRBV5-1
cdr3_nt: TGCGCCAGCAGCTCCCAGGGACGGAACCAAGAGACCCAGTACTTC
cdr3_aa: CASSSQGRNQETQYF

clone_size: few
d_call: .
j_call: TRBJ2-7
v_call: TRBV7-6
cdr3_nt: TGTGCCAGCAGCTTAGAAGGGGCCCCCTACGATTACGAGCAGTACTTC
cdr3_aa: CASSLEGAPYDYEQYF

clone_size: few
d_call: TRBD1
j_call: TRBJ2-2
v_call: TRBV29-1
cdr3_nt: TGCAGCGTCTACGGGACAGGGAAATTCAACACCGGGGAGCTGTTTTTT
cdr3_aa: CSVYGTGKFNTGELFF

clone_size: few
d_call: .
j_call: TRBJ2-3
v_call: TRBV11-2
cdr3_nt: TGTGCCAGCAGCTTACTTGGTCGGCTAGCGGATACGCAGTATTTT
cdr3_aa: CASSLLGRLADTQYF

clone_size: many
d_call: .
j_call: TRBJ2-7
v_call: TRBV18
cdr3_nt: TGTGCCAGCTCACTACGAGTAGGGGCATACGAGCAGTACTTC
cdr3_aa: CASSLRVGAYEQYF

clone_size: few
d_call: .
j_call: TRBJ2-1
v_call: TRBV3-1
cdr3_nt: TGTGCCAGCAGCCAATCGAGCGGAGGCTACAATGAGCAGTTCTTC
cdr3_aa: CASSQSSGGYNEQFF

clone_size: many
d_call: .
j_call: TRBJ1-6
v_call: TRBV7-2
cdr3_nt: TGTGCCAGCAGCTTAGGGACCTATAATTCACCCCTCCACTTT
cdr3_aa: CASSLGTYNSPLHF